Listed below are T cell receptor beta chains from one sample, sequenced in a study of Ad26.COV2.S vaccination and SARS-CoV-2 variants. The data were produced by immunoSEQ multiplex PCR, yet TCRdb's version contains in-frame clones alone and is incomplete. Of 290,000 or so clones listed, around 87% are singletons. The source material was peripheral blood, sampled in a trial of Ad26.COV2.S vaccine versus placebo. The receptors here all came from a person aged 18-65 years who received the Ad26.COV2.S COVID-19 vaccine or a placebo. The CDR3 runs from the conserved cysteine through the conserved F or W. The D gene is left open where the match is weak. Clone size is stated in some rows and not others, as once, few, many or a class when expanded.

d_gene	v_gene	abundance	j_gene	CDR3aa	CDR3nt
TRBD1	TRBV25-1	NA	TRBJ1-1	CASSAFQGAHTEAFF	TGTGCCAGCAGTGCCTTCCAGGGGGCCCACACTGAAGCTTTCTTT
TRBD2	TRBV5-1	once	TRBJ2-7	CASSVNSGGSYEQYF	TGCGCCAGCAGCGTGAATAGCGGGGGCTCCTACGAGCAGTACTTC
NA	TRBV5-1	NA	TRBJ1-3	CASSLRTGWGDSGNTIYF	TGCGCCAGCAGCTTGCGGACGGGTTGGGGGGACTCTGGAAACACCATATATTTT
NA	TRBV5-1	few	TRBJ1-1	CASSLVGENTEAFF	TGCGCCAGCAGCTTGGTCGGGGAGAACACTGAAGCTTTCTTT
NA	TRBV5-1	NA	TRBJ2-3	CASRSTDTQYF	TGCGCCAGCAGAAGCACAGATACGCAGTATTTT
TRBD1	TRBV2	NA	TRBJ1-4	CASSEGTGDLEKLFF	TGTGCCAGCAGTGAAGGGACAGGGGATCTAGAAAAACTGTTTTTT
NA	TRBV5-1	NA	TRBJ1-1	CASSLAGRNTEAFF	TGCGCCAGCAGCTTGGCGGGGAGAAACACTGAAGCTTTCTTT
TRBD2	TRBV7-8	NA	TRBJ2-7	CASSASSGGLPLLPYEQYF	TGTGCCAGCAGCGCCTCGTCGGGGGGGCTCCCTCTTCTGCCCTACGAGCAGTACTTC
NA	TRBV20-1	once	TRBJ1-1	CSASRLEGTEAFF	TGCAGTGCTAGTCGGCTGGAGGGGACTGAAGCTTTCTTT
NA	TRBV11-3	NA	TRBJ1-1	CASSLGDGRNTEAFF	TGTGCCAGCAGCTTAGGTGACGGCAGGAACACTGAAGCTTTCTTT
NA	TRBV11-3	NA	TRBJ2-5	CASSLGVTSQETQYF	TGTGCCAGCAGCTTAGGTGTAACTAGCCAAGAGACCCAGTACTTC
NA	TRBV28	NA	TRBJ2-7	CASRIEREQYF	TGTGCCAGCAGAATTGAGAGGGAGCAGTACTTC
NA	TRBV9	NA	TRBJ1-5	CASSVDEAEGQPQHF	TGTGCCAGCAGCGTAGACGAGGCTGAGGGTCAGCCCCAGCATTTT
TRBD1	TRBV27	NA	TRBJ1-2	CASSLPTGEGYTF	TGTGCCAGCAGTTTACCTACAGGGGAGGGCTACACCTTC
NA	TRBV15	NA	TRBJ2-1	CATEGRTYNEQFF	TGTGCCACCGAGGGACGGACCTACAATGAGCAGTTCTTC
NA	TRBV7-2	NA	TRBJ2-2	CASSFGVTGELFF	TGTGCCAGCAGCTTCGGAGTCACCGGGGAGCTGTTTTTT
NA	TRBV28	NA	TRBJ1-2	CASSLGGKRYGYTF	TGTGCCAGCAGTTTGGGAGGGAAGAGGTACGGCTACACCTTC
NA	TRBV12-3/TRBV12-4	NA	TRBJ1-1	CASTKASNTEAFF	TGTGCCAGCACCAAGGCCTCGAACACTGAAGCTTTCTTT
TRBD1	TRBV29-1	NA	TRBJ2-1	CSADRGSDEQFF	TGCAGCGCCGACAGGGGTAGTGATGAGCAGTTCTTC
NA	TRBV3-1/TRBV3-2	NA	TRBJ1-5	CASSQGSKGNQPQHF	TGTGCCAGCAGCCAAGGATCCAAGGGCAATCAGCCCCAGCATTTT
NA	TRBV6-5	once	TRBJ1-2	CASRPTGNYGYTF	TGTGCCAGCAGACCGACAGGCAACTATGGCTACACCTTC
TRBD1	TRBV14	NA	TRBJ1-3	CASGGQGAGNTIYF	TGTGCCAGCGGGGGACAGGGGGCTGGAAACACCATATATTTT
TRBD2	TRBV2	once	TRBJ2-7	CASRASGTYEQYF	TGTGCCAGCAGGGCTAGCGGGACCTACGAGCAGTACTTC
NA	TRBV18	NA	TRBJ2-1	CASSTPGGGSYNEQFF	TGTGCCAGCTCAACCCCAGGGGGGGGCTCCTACAATGAGCAGTTCTTC
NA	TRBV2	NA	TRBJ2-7	CASRGGSTPYEQYF	TGTGCCAGCAGGGGGGGCAGTACGCCTTACGAGCAGTACTTC
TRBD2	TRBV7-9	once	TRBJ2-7	CASSLTRKLAGGLTYEQYF	TGTGCCAGCAGCTTAACCCGAAAACTAGCGGGAGGTCTCACCTACGAGCAGTACTTC
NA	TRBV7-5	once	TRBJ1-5	CVRSPSASAGGADSNQPQHF	TGTGTCAGAAGCCCTAGCGCCTCGGCCGGAGGGGCAGATAGCAATCAGCCCCAGCATTTT
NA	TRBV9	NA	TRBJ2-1	CASSVLGETYNEQFF	TGTGCCAGCAGCGTATTAGGGGAAACCTACAATGAGCAGTTCTTC
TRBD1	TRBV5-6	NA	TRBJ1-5	CASSLLGQGNQPQHF	TGTGCCAGCAGCTTATTGGGACAGGGCAATCAGCCCCAGCATTTT
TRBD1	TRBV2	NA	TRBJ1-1	CASTTGTRVTEAFF	TGTGCCAGCACGACAGGGACGAGGGTAACTGAAGCTTTCTTT
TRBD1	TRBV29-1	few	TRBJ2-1	CSVGPGTGGYNEQFF	TGCAGCGTTGGCCCCGGGACAGGGGGCTACAATGAGCAGTTCTTC
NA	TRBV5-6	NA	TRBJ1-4	CASSPAYDRTANEKLFF	TGTGCCAGCAGCCCCGCCTATGATAGGACAGCTAATGAAAAACTGTTTTTT
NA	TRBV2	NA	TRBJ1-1	CASSGTEAFF	TGTGCCAGCAGCGGGACTGAAGCTTTCTTT
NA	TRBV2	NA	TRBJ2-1	CASSDAGAYYNEQFF	TGTGCCAGCAGTGATGCAGGGGCGTACTACAATGAGCAGTTCTTC
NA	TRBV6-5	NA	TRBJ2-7	CASSRNGQSYEQYF	TGTGCCAGCAGCCGTAACGGACAGTCCTACGAGCAGTACTTC
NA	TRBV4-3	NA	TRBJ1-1	CASSQQTVNTEAFF	TGCGCCAGCAGCCAGCAGACAGTGAACACTGAAGCTTTCTTT
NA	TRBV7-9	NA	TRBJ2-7	CASSLILGAGEQYF	TGTGCCAGCAGCTTAATACTGGGGGCGGGAGAGCAGTACTTC
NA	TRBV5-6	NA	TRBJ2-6	CASSRWSGLANVLTF	TGTGCCAGCAGTAGGTGGAGCGGACTGGCCAACGTCCTGACTTTC
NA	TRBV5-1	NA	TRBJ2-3	CASSFPTGDTDTQYF	TGCGCCAGCAGCTTCCCCACGGGGGACACAGATACGCAGTATTTT
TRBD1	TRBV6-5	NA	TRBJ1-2	CASSYYGQGVYGYTF	TGTGCCAGCAGTTACTATGGGCAGGGGGTCTATGGCTACACCTTC
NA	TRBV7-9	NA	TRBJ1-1	CASSLAVVTEAFF	TGTGCCAGCAGCTTAGCGGTGGTCACTGAAGCTTTCTTT
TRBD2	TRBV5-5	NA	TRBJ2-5	CASSVTLRTSGRQETQYF	TGTGCCAGCAGCGTCACCCTTAGGACTAGCGGGAGGCAAGAGACCCAGTACTTC
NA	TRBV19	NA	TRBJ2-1	CASSMRTAYEQFF	TGTGCCAGTAGTATGCGGACAGCCTATGAGCAGTTCTTC
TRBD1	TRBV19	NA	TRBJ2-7	CASRQTGSYEQYF	TGTGCCAGTAGGCAGACAGGGTCCTACGAGCAGTACTTC